The present T cell receptor beta chain was sequenced within a study of T cell clonality in common variable immunodeficiency. Study conclusions and caveats: Fewer TCRbeta clones were shared among CVID subjects than controls. TCRbeta clonality was increased in CVID versus healthy controls.

The CDR3 has 16 residues. CDR1 and CDR2 (germline): LNHDA, SQIVND (reference sequence). Trimming stripped 1 base from V and 2 bases from J, with 15 bases between. Sequencing input was equivalent genomic DNA from CVID and controls. Measured with immunoSEQ multiplex PCR; TCRdb has only the in-frame clones, and not every one. The repertoire yields some 38,000 clones, none seen only once; the top ten contain 2.5% to 3.5%. This clone was seen ten or more times. What it binds is unknown. The DNA ends 3 residues before the CDR3 does, and the rest of the CDR3 is filled in from the germline J gene. The chain joins TRBV19 to TRBJ2-7; a weak D match, TRBD2 (6 bases). This clonotype originated in a person aged 18 to 70 in good health. The sample was peripheral blood mononuclear cells. CDR3 sequence reads: CASSIAGLLGTYEQYF. CDR3 bases read: TGTGCCAGTAGTATAGCGGGACTCCTGGGCACCTACGAG.